This entry describes one TCR beta chain. Its specific antigen is unknown. Qualities for individual bases were not recorded, and no much larger clone is one base off. The collaborating institutions used their own protocols to collect whole blood in K2EDTA tubes. For TCRbeta analysis, collaborator samples were shipped as frozen whole blood, as isolated PBMCs, or as DNA extracted from either sample type. Here V drops 0 bases and J drops 4 bases, and the junction holds 4 bases not matched to any gene. Spanning cysteine to phenylalanine, the CDR3 consists of 16 amino acids. The DNA shown is the 48-base CDR3, in frame from base 1. CDR1 and CDR2 (SGHKS, YYEKEE) derive from the germline V gene (reference sequence). TCRbeta CDR3 regions were amplified from genomic DNA using the immunoSEQ Assay, a bias-controlled multiplex PCR. The study's processing was this. Nucleated cell counts per sample were estimated from amplification of reference gene primers within the assay. To quantify the absolute abundance of each unique TCRbeta CDR3 rearrangement, sequence reads were collapsed and filtered. For each sample, productive Simpson clonality was calculated as the square root of Simpson's diversity index over productive rearrangements. TCRdb stores this immuneACCESS table with in-frame sequences only. Part of the clones is absent; in the studies checked, under half of the shortfall reflects unresolved V genes, and no reason is known for the rest. D and trimming were read from the DNA, whereas the V and J calls and clone size are those reported in that table. This sample holds 100,000 or so clones; roughly 92% were observed only once. 0.85% to 1% of the sample comes from the top ten.

These data belong to a study of blood T cell repertoires in COVID-19 (dated by TCRdb to the early 2020s). In the study overall: Samples from collaborators originated in the United States, Italy and Spain and spanned both the acute and convalescent phases of COVID-19. The repertoires were released in a freely available public database intended as a resource for research on the immune response to SARS-CoV-2. HLA class I and class II types, where available, came from metadata supplied by the sample provider rather than from assay-based typing. The material from the prospective study consisted of cDNA or gDNA derived from T cells, B-cell-depleted T cells, or PBMCs. Sample metadata almost always included a de-identified subject ID, COVID-19 status, age in years and sex. Samples came from the ongoing ImmuneRACE study (first 160 participants) plus 1,254 subjects from 6 global collaborators. The dataset comprised deeply sampled blood TCRbeta repertoires from subjects exposed to, actively infected with, or recovered from COVID-19.

Study-level results and caveats: The amount of clinical and demographic metadata varied by source and participant and was provided uncurated.

The receptor chain draws on TRBV5-5 and TRBJ2-2; the junction holds 9 bases that match TRBD2. Sequencing was done on a sample of peripheral blood. The TCR was taken from a man in his sixties with acute or convalescent COVID-19. The sequenced DNA: TGTGCCAGCAGCTTGGACCTAGCGGGACGCACCGGGGAGCTGTTTTTT. This encodes CASSLDLAGRTGELFF. This CDR3, with the reference TRBV5-5 and TRBJ2-2 proteins standing in past its ends, gives the full variable domain DAGVTQSPTHLIKTRGQQVTLRCSPISGHKSVSWYQQVLGQGPQFIFQYYEKEERGRGNFPDRFSARQFPNYSSELNVNALLLGDSALYLCASSLDLAGRTGELFFGEGSRLTVL.